One sample yielded the 27 T cell receptor beta chains listed below, sequenced in a study of T cell changes during pregnancy in multiple sclerosis. Clones were sequenced by immunoSEQ multiplex PCR, and TCRdb holds only the in-frame ones, with some missing. The repertoire has around 72,000 clones, roughly nine tenths of them found once; the top ten carry 2% to 2.5%. The sample consisted of peripheral blood, taken in the second trimester of pregnancy. The receptors originated from a female donor in good health, enrolled as a control in a pregnancy study.

V gene TRBV7-2 combines with J gene TRBJ2-5, with 7 nucleotides matching TRBD1. The germline V gene encodes CDR1 SGHTA and CDR2 FQGNSA. Trimming took 5 bases from V and 2 from J; bases not matched to a gene: 8. CDR3 size: 15 residues. DNA of the CDR3: TGTGCCAGCAGCCCAAGGGTGACAGGGCAAGAGACCCAGTACTTC. It encodes CASSPRVTGQETQYF. The entire variable domain, with the rest obtained from reference TRBV7-2 and TRBJ2-5, is as follows: GAGVSQSPSNKVTEKGKDVELRCDPISGHTALYWYRQSLGQGLEFLIYFQGNSAPDKSGLPSDRFSAERTGGSVSTLTIQRTQQEDSAVYLCASSPRVTGQETQYFGPGTRLLVL.

This clone has only one observation. This CDR3 reads CASSYESRAVTYEQYF. DNA for the CDR3: TGTGCCAGCAGTTATGAAAGTCGAGCGGTCACCTACGAGCAGTACTTC. The rearrangement joins TRBV6-5 to TRBJ2-5; D perhaps matches TRBD2 (5 bases). Gene TRBJ2-7 matches the end of the DNA better, so the J call may be wrong. Germline-derived CDR1 and CDR2 are MNHEY and SVGAGI. This CDR3 region has 16 residues.

The chain has TRBV5-1 and TRBJ2-1; D unresolved. The V and J ends lost 5 bases and 0 bases respectively, with 6 bases between them. Germline CDR1 and CDR2: SGHRS and YFSETQ. The length of the CDR3 is 13 residues. CDR3 in amino acids: CASSESSYNEQFF. The CDR3 nucleotides read TGCGCCAGCAGTGAGTCCTCCTACAATGAGCAGTTCTTC.

J is TRBJ2-3 and V is TRBV9, with 7 positions matching TRBD2. Germline loops: CDR1 SGDLS, CDR2 YYNGEE. CDR3 size: 16 residues. V lost 7 bases to trimming and J lost 0 bases; unmatched junction nucleotides: 11. CDR3 in DNA: TGTGCCAGCTCACCCCTGCGACTAGCAAGCACAGATACGCAGTATTTT. Residues: CASSPLRLASTDTQYF. The whole variable domain, remainder taken from reference TRBV9 and TRBJ2-3, is DSGVTQTPKHLITATGQRVTLRCSPRSGDLSVYWYQQSLDQGLQFLIQYYNGEERAKGNILERFSAQQFPDLHSELNLSSLELGDSALYFCASSPLRLASTDTQYFGPGTRLTVL.

The gene calls are TRBV4-2 and TRBJ2-1; D is possibly TRBD2 (7 bases). Trimming shortened V by 1 base and J by 1 base, and 11 bases separated the two germline ends. CDR1 and CDR2 from the germline V gene are LGHNA and YNFKEQ. The length of the CDR3 is 16 residues. The CDR3 loop reads CASSQGGGESYNEQFF. DNA of the CDR3: TGTGCCAGCAGCCAAGGAGGGGGGGAATCCTACAATGAGCAGTTCTTC.

The chain combines TRBV7-2 with TRBJ2-7, with TRBD1 matching over 7 bases. Unmatched junction bases numbered 7, after V lost 2 bases and J lost 6 bases. From germline, CDR1 is SGHTA and CDR2 FQGNSA. The CDR3 consists of 14 residues. As DNA, the CDR3 is TGTGCCAGCAGCTTAACCTTAGGGGGCAGCGAGCAGTACTTC. This encodes CASSLTLGGSEQYF.

J is TRBJ2-1 and V is TRBV6-5; 12 bases line up with TRBD2. The germline CDR1 and CDR2 sequences are MNHEY and SVGAGI. The CDR3 loop spans 15 amino acids. Germline trimming cut 4 bases from V and 4 bases from J; bases unmatched to any gene: 2. CDR3 DNA sequence: TGTGCCAGCAGTTCCCTAGCGGGGGGGTACAATGAGCAGTTCTTC. Its protein is CASSSLAGGYNEQFF.

This clone has just one count. The chain carries TRBV28 and TRBJ1-2; 7 bases agree with TRBD1. The CDR3 consists of 16 residues. The V gene end was trimmed by 7 bases and the J gene end by 4 bases; junction bases not matched to a gene: 15. In germline, CDR1 is MDHEN, CDR2 SYDVKM. CDR3 region: CASTLQKGAFLYGYTF. CDR3 nucleotide sequence: TGTGCCAGCACTTTGCAGAAGGGGGCCTTCCTCTATGGCTACACCTTC.

This clone has only a few counts. The chain combines TRBV4-2 with TRBJ1-5; 10 bases are shared with TRBD1. The CDR3 spans 15 residues. Germline values: CDR1 LGHNA, CDR2 YNFKEQ. V shed 3 bases, J shed 5 bases, and the junction held 4 bases outside the gene matches. CDR3 DNA sequence: TGTGCCAGCAGCCAGACCGGGACAGGGGATCAGCCCCAGCATTTT. It encodes CASSQTGTGDQPQHF.

A single count supports this clone. The rearrangement joins TRBV4-2 to TRBJ2-7; TRBD2 agrees at 9 bases. This CDR3 spans 17 amino acids. From germline, CDR1 is LGHNA and CDR2 YNFKEQ. V trimming: 0 bases; J trimming: 2 bases; junction bases outside the gene matches: 8. The CDR3 loop is CASSQDLGTSRTYEQYF. The CDR3 DNA reads TGTGCCAGCAGCCAAGATCTTGGGACTAGCCGAACCTACGAGCAGTACTTC.

This rearrangement joins TRBV4-2 to TRBJ1-1; D gene unclear. The CDR3 consists of 14 residues. Germline-derived CDR1 and CDR2 are LGHNA and YNFKEQ. Between the trimmed V and J ends, which lost 2 bases and 0 bases, there was a span of 7 bases. The CDR3 here is CASSQLALNTEAFF. Here the CDR3 DNA reads TGTGCCAGCAGCCAATTAGCCCTGAACACTGAAGCTTTCTTT.

The rearrangement joins TRBV11-1 to TRBJ2-4, with D maybe TRBD1 (5 bases). V lost 5 bases and J lost 0, with 14 bases in between. This CDR3 spans 16 amino acids. From germline, CDR1 is SGHAT and CDR2 FQDESV (reference sequence). CDR3 sequence: CASSPRQLLAKNIQYF. The CDR3 nucleotides read TGTGCCAGCAGCCCGAGACAGCTTCTAGCCAAAAACATTCAGTACTTC.

The chain carries TRBV30 and TRBJ1-5, with unresolved D. The CDR3 length is 13 residues. In germline, CDR1 is GTSNPN, CDR2 SVGIG (reference sequence). Trimming left V 6 bases short and J 0 bases short, with 9 bases between. The CDR3 spells CACRRDSNQPQHF. The DNA for the CDR3 is TGTGCCTGTAGACGGGATAGCAATCAGCCCCAGCATTTT.

This chain joins TRBV29-1 and TRBJ2-7; 7 bases line up with TRBD2. Germline CDR1 reads SQVTM; CDR2 reads ANQGSEA. The CDR3 extends over 11 amino acids. V lost 5 bases to trimming and J lost 3 bases; unmatched junction nucleotides: 1. CDR3 DNA: TGCAGCGTTCAGCGGGACTACGAGCAGTACTTC. Translated: CSVQRDYEQYF.

V usage is TRBV19 and J usage is TRBJ1-1; TRBD1 matches 8 bases. This CDR3 spans 15 amino acids. Germline trimming cut 6 bases from V and 1 base from J; bases unmatched to any gene: 7. The germline CDR1 and CDR2 sequences are LNHDA and SQIVND (reference sequence). CDR3 loop: CASRDRTGKNTEAFF. The CDR3 DNA reads as TGTGCCAGTAGGGACCGGACAGGGAAGAACACTGAAGCTTTCTTT. The whole variable domain, remainder taken from reference TRBV19 and TRBJ1-1, is DGGITQSPKYLFRKEGQNVTLSCEQNLNHDAMYWYRQDPGQGLRLIYYSQIVNDFQKGDIAEGYSVSREKKESFPLTVTSAQKNPTAFYLCASRDRTGKNTEAFFGQGTRLTVV.

This chain links TRBV7-2 with TRBJ1-3; 7 bases map to TRBD1. CDR3 length: 15 amino acids. The junction had 11 bases not matched to a gene; V was cut back by 5 bases and J by 7 bases. Germline-derived CDR1 and CDR2 are SGHTA and FQGNSA. CDR3 sequence (DNA): TGTGCCAGCAGCGCCCAGGGGGGCTTCGGTAACACCATATATTTT. Protein product: CASSAQGGFGNTIYF.

V usage is TRBV5-6 and J usage is TRBJ2-7; tentatively, D is TRBD2 (5 bases). Trimming took 4 bases from V and 0 from J, leaving 14 bases between them. The CDR3 has 15 amino acids. Germline CDR1 reads SGHDT; CDR2 reads YYEEEE. CDR3 residues: CASSQWRSSSYEQYF. The CDR3 DNA follows: TGTGCCAGCAGCCAATGGAGGTCTAGCTCCTACGAGCAGTACTTC.

The chain combines TRBV4-2 with TRBJ2-6, with 9 bases that match TRBD1. J lost 0 bases, V lost 3 bases, and 6 bases had no gene match. Germline V gene lookup returns CDR1 LGHNA and CDR2 YNFKEQ. This CDR3 has 18 residues. CDR3 sequence reads: CASSQPTGGTSGANVLTF. CDR3 nucleotides: TGTGCCAGCAGCCAGCCGACAGGGGGGACCTCTGGGGCCAACGTCCTGACTTTC.

This chain uses TRBV11-3 with TRBJ2-1, with D possibly TRBD2 on 6 matching bases. V lost 3 bases and J lost 7, with 7 bases in between. Germline CDR1 SGHNT, CDR2 YENEEA. The CDR3 has 12 amino acids. DNA of the CDR3: TGTGCCAGCAGCTTGGGGAGGAATGAGCAGTTCTTC. The encoded protein is CASSLGRNEQFF.

The rearrangement joins TRBV28 to TRBJ1-2, with TRBD1 identical over 7 bases. The CDR3 has 15 amino acids. V was clipped by 5 bases and J by 0 bases; unmatched bases: 6. From germline, CDR1 is MDHEN and CDR2 SYDVKM. The DNA for the CDR3 is TGTGCCAGCAGTATTACAGGGACAGCTAACTATGGCTACACCTTC. Protein: CASSITGTANYGYTF.

This rearrangement joins TRBV6-5 to TRBJ1-1, with TRBD1 matching over 7 bases. The ends lost 6 bases at V and 1 base at J; junction bases unmatched: 8. This CDR3 is built from 15 residues. Germline V CDR1 and CDR2: MNHEY, SVGAGI. The CDR3 nucleotides read TGTGCCAGCAGCCGACTACAGGGGAGGAACACTGAAGCTTTCTTT. It translates to CASSRLQGRNTEAFF.

This chain uses TRBV7-2 with TRBJ1-1, with 8 bases identical to TRBD1. The V and J ends lost 2 bases and 4 bases, in that order; junction bases with no gene match: 9. The CDR3 runs 16 residues. Germline CDR1 reads SGHTA; CDR2 reads FQGNSA. DNA of the CDR3: TGTGCCAGCAGCTTATTAGGCAGGGGGCTCGGCACTGAAGCTTTCTTT. Its protein is CASSLLGRGLGTEAFF.

J is TRBJ2-1 and V is TRBV4-2, with TRBD2 matching 8 bases. Germline assignment: CDR1 LGHNA and CDR2 YNFKEQ. The V gene end was trimmed by 3 bases and the J gene end by 2 bases; junction bases not matched to a gene: 9. This CDR3 is 17 amino acids long. DNA for the CDR3: TGTGCCAGCAGCCAGCTTAGAAATAGCGGGGCCTACAATGAGCAGTTCTTC. Protein: CASSQLRNSGAYNEQFF.

The rearrangement joins TRBV7-3 to TRBJ1-2; 8 bases are a match to TRBD1. Losses at the gene ends were 5 bases for V and 2 bases for J; bases not matched to a gene: 4. CDR1 SGHTA and CDR2 FQGTGA come from the germline V gene. The CDR3 loop spans 14 amino acids. The CDR3 is CASSLNRGNYGYTF. The CDR3 DNA reads as TGTGCCAGCAGCCTAAACAGGGGGAACTATGGCTACACCTTC.

The chain has TRBV6-1 and TRBJ2-1; 10 nucleotides line up with TRBD2. Germline CDR1 reads MNHNS; CDR2 reads SASEGT. The ends lost 3 bases at V and 6 bases at J; junction bases unmatched: 11. The CDR3 runs 17 residues. CDR3 sequence (DNA): TGTGCCAGCAGTGAGTTAGCGGGGGGCCCCTCGGGCAATGAGCAGTTCTTC. It translates to CASSELAGGPSGNEQFF.

The V and J genes are TRBV7-9 and TRBJ2-3, with 8 bases that match TRBD2. V was clipped by 4 bases and J by 0 bases; unmatched bases: 9. Germline CDR1 SEHNR, CDR2 FQNEAQ (reference sequence). The CDR3 is made up of 17 amino acids. The CDR3 spells CASSSPARGGSTDTQYF. The CDR3 region has the DNA TGTGCCAGCAGCTCCCCAGCTCGGGGGGGTAGCACAGATACGCAGTATTTT.

The rearrangement uses TRBV6-6 and TRBJ2-3; no reliable D call. V lost 1 base and J lost 2, with 4 bases in between. Germline V gene sequence: CDR1 MNHNY, CDR2 SVGAGI (reference sequence). The CDR3 consists of 13 residues. The CDR3: CASSYLATDTQYF. Written as DNA, the CDR3 is TGTGCCAGCAGTTACTTGGCCACAGATACGCAGTATTTT.